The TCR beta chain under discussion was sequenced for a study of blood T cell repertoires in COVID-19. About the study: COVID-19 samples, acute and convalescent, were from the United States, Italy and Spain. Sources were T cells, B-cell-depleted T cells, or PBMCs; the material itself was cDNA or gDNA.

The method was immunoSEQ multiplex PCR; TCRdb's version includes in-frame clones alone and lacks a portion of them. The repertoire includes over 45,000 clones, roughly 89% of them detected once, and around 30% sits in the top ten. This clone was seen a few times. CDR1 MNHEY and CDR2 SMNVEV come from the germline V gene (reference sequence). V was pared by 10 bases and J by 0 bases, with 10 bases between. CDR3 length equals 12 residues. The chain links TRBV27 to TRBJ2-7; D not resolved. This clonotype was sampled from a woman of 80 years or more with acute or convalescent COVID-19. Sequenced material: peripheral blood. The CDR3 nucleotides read TGTGCCACCTTCTCCAGCTCCTACGAGCAGTACTTC. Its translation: CATFSSSYEQYF.